A single sample is the source of the 29 T cell receptor beta chains below, sequenced in a study of PD-L1 blockade in urothelial cancer. Repertoires were generated with immunoSEQ multiplex PCR, while TCRdb's copy carries only in-frame clones and drops some. The sample yields tens of thousands of clones, 82% seen once. Time point here: pretreatment peripheral blood. The sequencing used PBMCs, collected around atezolizumab (anti-PD-L1) treatment. The receptors were gathered from a man aged 55 to 70 with urothelial cancer.

This chain joins TRBV29-1 and TRBJ2-7; D is unclear. CDR3 size: 13 residues. The V gene lost 2 bases and the J gene lost 5 bases, with 13 bases spanning the gap. CDR1 is SQVTM and CDR2 is ANQGSEA in the germline V gene. Written as DNA, the CDR3 is TGCAGCGTTGAATTTGGCAGGTCGCACGAGCAGTACTTC. This sequence encodes CSVEFGRSHEQYF.

This chain links TRBV7-2 with TRBJ2-2; unclear D gene. This CDR3 is built from 16 residues. CDR1 and CDR2 from the germline V gene are SGHTA and FQGNSA. Trimming removed 2 bases at V and 0 bases at J, with 10 bases between. CDR3 protein: CASSLLGVTNTGELFF. The CDR3 nucleotides read TGTGCCAGCAGCTTATTGGGCGTAACGAACACCGGGGAGCTGTTTTTT.

The chain uses TRBV5-1 and TRBJ1-2; tentative D call: TRBD1 (5 bases). The CDR3 has 14 residues. Germline V lookup: CDR1 SGHRS, CDR2 YFSETQ. Between the trimmed V and J ends, which lost 3 bases and 0 bases, there was a span of 9 bases. The CDR3 region is CASSSDTANYGYTF. The CDR3 coding sequence is TGCGCCAGCAGCTCGGACACAGCTAACTATGGCTACACCTTC.

The chain recombines TRBV2 with TRBJ2-1; unclear D gene. With 5 bases removed from V and 5 bases from J, the gap between germline ends came to 10 bases. The CDR3 runs 13 residues. Germline V gene lookup returns CDR1 SNHLY and CDR2 FYNNEI. The CDR3, as DNA: TGTGCCAGCAGTTGGGCAGGAAACAATGAGCAGTTCTTC. This codes for CASSWAGNNEQFF.

The V and J genes are TRBV6-1 and TRBJ2-5; 8 bases are a match to TRBD2. Germline trimming cut 4 bases from V and 2 bases from J; bases unmatched to any gene: 3. This CDR3 region has 14 residues. The germline V gene has CDR1 MNHNS and CDR2 SASEGT. CDR3 amino acids: CASSVGGAQETQYF. The CDR3, as DNA: TGTGCCAGCAGTGTCGGGGGGGCACAAGAGACCCAGTACTTC.

This clone was seen once. This chain uses TRBV5-1 with TRBJ1-6; 7 positions match TRBD1. The V segment lost 1 base and the J segment 9 bases; nucleotides outside the gene matches: 4. In germline, CDR1 is SGHRS, CDR2 YFSETQ. The CDR3 sequence is 14 residues long. CDR3 region: CASSLSGQSSPLHF. In nucleotides, the CDR3 is TGCGCCAGCAGCTTGTCGGGACAGTCTTCACCCCTCCACTTT. Filled out from reference TRBV5-1 and TRBJ1-6, the complete variable domain reads KAGVTQTPRYLIKTRGQQVTLSCSPISGHRSVSWYQQTPGQGLQFLFEYFSETQRNKGNFPGRFSGRQFSNSRSEMNVSTLELGDSALYLCASSLSGQSSPLHFGNGTRLTVT.

This clone showed up just a few times. The chain links TRBV11-2 to TRBJ1-6; the D gene is possibly TRBD1 (6 bases). This CDR3 comprises 13 residues. The V and J ends lost 3 bases and 8 bases respectively, with 8 bases between them. CDR1 SGHAT and CDR2 FQNNGV come from the germline V gene. The CDR3 here is CASSFAGDSPLHF. DNA of the CDR3: TGTGCCAGCAGCTTCGCAGGGGATTCACCCCTCCACTTT. Looking up the rest from reference TRBV11-2 and TRBJ1-6 gives the full variable domain: EAGVAQSPRYKIIEKRQSVAFWCNPISGHATLYWYQQILGQGPKLLIQFQNNGVVDDSQLPKDRFSAERLKGVDSTLKIQPAKLEDSAVYLCASSFAGDSPLHFGNGTRLTVT.

The chain uses TRBV7-2 and TRBJ2-1; 10 bases line up with TRBD2. The junction had 4 bases not matched to a gene; V was cut back by 2 bases and J by 6 bases. The germline V gene has CDR1 SGHTA and CDR2 FQGNSA. The CDR3 runs 15 residues. Written as DNA, the CDR3 is TGTGCCAGCAGCTTACTAGCGGGGGTTCGCAATGAGCAGTTCTTC. Encoded protein: CASSLLAGVRNEQFF.

The V and J genes are TRBV6-1 and TRBJ1-2; D gene unclear. Trimming left V 5 bases short and J 0 bases short, with 10 bases between. This CDR3 is 14 amino acids long. Germline lookup yields CDR1 MNHNS and CDR2 SASEGT. The CDR3 region has the DNA TGTGCCAGCAGTATGGGCCCAGCTAACTATGGCTACACCTTC. Its protein product is CASSMGPANYGYTF.

The CDR3 loop is CASSFEAQPQHF. The CDR3 nucleotides read TGTGCCAGCAGCTTTGAAGCTCAGCCCCAGCATTTT. J is TRBJ1-5 and V is TRBV7-9; D is uncertain. The V gene's germline CDR1 is SEHNR and CDR2 FQNEAQ (reference sequence). Trimming removed 3 bases at V and 6 bases at J, with 6 bases between. CDR3 length: 12 amino acids. Based on the CDR3 plus reference TRBV7-9 and TRBJ1-5, the full variable domain is DTGVSQNPRHKITKRGQNVTFRCDPISEHNRLYWYRQTLGQGPEFLTYFQNEAQLEKSRLLSDRFSAERPKGSFSTLEIQRTEQGDSAMYLCASSFEAQPQHFGDGTRLSIL.

This sequence joins TRBV2 and TRBJ1-2; D might be TRBD1 (5 bases). The CDR3 is 13 residues long. CDR1 SNHLY and CDR2 FYNNEI come from the germline V gene. Trimming took 6 bases from V and 5 from J, leaving 13 bases between them. The CDR3 sequence: CASSARQTYGYTF. As DNA, the CDR3 is TGTGCCAGCAGCGCCAGACAGACGTATGGCTACACCTTC.

J is TRBJ1-3 and V is TRBV28; D perhaps matches TRBD1 (5 bases). CDR1 MDHEN and CDR2 SYDVKM come from the germline V gene. The CDR3 length is 15 residues. V shed 5 bases and J shed 0 bases, with 11 bases lying between them. The CDR3 coding sequence is TGTGCCAGCAGTCCCCTAGGGGACTCTGGAAACACCATATATTTT. It translates to CASSPLGDSGNTIYF.

V usage is TRBV30 and J usage is TRBJ1-1; a possible D gene is TRBD1 (5 bases). The V and J ends lost 4 bases and 0 bases respectively, with 9 bases between them. The CDR3 extends over 13 amino acids. CDR1 and CDR2 (germline): GTSNPN, SVGIG (reference sequence). The CDR3 DNA sequence: TGTGCCTGGACCCAGGACATGAACACTGAAGCTTTCTTT. Its translation is CAWTQDMNTEAFF.

The chain carries TRBV4-1 and TRBJ2-7, with 9 bases fitting TRBD1. This CDR3 is 16 amino acids long. The junction had 9 bases not matched to a gene; V was cut back by 3 bases and J by 3 bases. Germline CDR1 is MGHRA and CDR2 is YSYEKL. Here the CDR3 reads CASSHTPGTGFYEQYF. The CDR3 DNA reads as TGCGCCAGCAGCCATACACCCGGGACAGGGTTCTACGAGCAGTACTTC.

The chain combines TRBV2 with TRBJ2-5; 7 nucleotides line up with TRBD1. Germline CDR1 and CDR2: SNHLY and FYNNEI. The CDR3 covers 13 residues. The junction had 7 bases not matched to a gene; V was cut back by 7 bases and J by 5 bases. The CDR3 loop is CASTFAGGETQYF. For the CDR3, the DNA is TGTGCCAGCACCTTCGCAGGGGGTGAGACCCAGTACTTC.

The chain has TRBV11-2 and TRBJ2-1, with TRBD2 matching 9 bases. This CDR3 is 16 amino acids long. Trimming cost V 7 bases and J 9 bases; bases outside gene matches: 16. Germline loops: CDR1 SGHAT, CDR2 FQNNGV. The CDR3 is CASTKRGRGGPSEQFF. The CDR3 DNA reads TGTGCCAGCACCAAACGGGGGCGGGGGGGCCCAAGTGAGCAGTTCTTC.

The chain carries TRBV7-3 and TRBJ2-7; 9 positions agree with TRBD1. This CDR3 spans 14 amino acids. Germline V gene lookup returns CDR1 SGHTA and CDR2 FQGTGA. Trimming at V came to 7 bases and at J to 5 bases, leaving 9 bases not matched to a gene. CDR3 region: CASKPGQGPHEQYF. CDR3 coding DNA: TGTGCCAGCAAACCGGGACAGGGCCCCCACGAGCAGTACTTC. The full variable domain, completed using reference TRBV7-3 and TRBJ2-7, is GAGVSQTPSNKVTEKGKYVELRCDPISGHTALYWYRQSLGQGPEFLIYFQGTGAADDSGLPNDRFFAVRPEGSVSTLKIQRTERGDSAVYLCASKPGQGPHEQYFGPGTRLTVT.

V gene TRBV9 combines with J gene TRBJ2-3; D is ambiguous. Germline CDR1 reads SGDLS; CDR2 reads YYNGEE. Trimming took off 0 bases at V and 5 bases at J, with 10 bases between the two ends. CDR3 size: 14 residues. Here the CDR3 reads CASSVGGSQDTQYF. The CDR3 region has the DNA TGTGCCAGCAGCGTAGGAGGATCACAAGATACGCAGTATTTT.

The chain combines TRBV7-7 with TRBJ2-5; 9 nucleotides match TRBD2. Germline assignment: CDR1 SSHAT and CDR2 FNYEAQ (reference sequence). V trimming: 4 bases; J trimming: 2 bases; junction bases outside the gene matches: 5. The CDR3 is 15 residues long. The CDR3 loop reads CASSSSGLAQETQYF. DNA of the CDR3: TGTGCCAGCAGCTCCTCGGGACTAGCACAAGAGACCCAGTACTTC. Full variable domain (remainder filled in from reference TRBV7-7 and TRBJ2-5): GAGVSQSPRYKVTKRGQDVTLRCDPISSHATLYWYQQALGQGPEFLTYFNYEAQPDKSGLPSDRFSAERPEGSISTLTIQRTEQRDSAMYRCASSSSGLAQETQYFGPGTRLLVL.

The CDR3 DNA reads as TGCGCCAGCAGCCAAGTATCAGGGGGAACCTACGAGCAGTACTTC. This codes for CASSQVSGGTYEQYF. The chain couples TRBV4-1 to TRBJ2-7; TRBD1 matches 7 bases. The CDR3 is made up of 15 amino acids. V shed 1 base, J shed 2 bases, and the junction held 5 bases outside the gene matches. Germline loops: CDR1 MGHRA, CDR2 YSYEKL.

This clone has only one observation. The chain combines TRBV11-2 with TRBJ2-2, with TRBD1 matching over 9 bases. CDR3 length equals 16 residues. The trim removed 5 bases at V and 2 bases at J, leaving 6 bases unmatched. Germline V lookup: CDR1 SGHAT, CDR2 FQNNGV. This CDR3 reads CASSRGTGPNTGELFF. DNA for the CDR3: TGTGCCAGCAGCAGAGGGACAGGGCCTAACACCGGGGAGCTGTTTTTT.

This clone was detected once. The rearrangement uses TRBV7-9 and TRBJ1-1, with 7 bases matching TRBD1. The V gene end was trimmed by 4 bases and the J gene end by 3 bases; junction bases not matched to a gene: 8. Germline V gene data show CDR1 as SEHNR and CDR2 as FQNEAQ (reference sequence). The CDR3 runs to 15 residues. This chain's CDR3 is CASSSRQGTHTEAFF. In DNA form, the CDR3 reads TGTGCCAGCAGCTCGAGACAGGGCACTCACACTGAAGCTTTCTTT.

The gene calls are TRBV7-8 and TRBJ1-5; D perhaps matches TRBD1 (5 bases). CDR3 length: 15 amino acids. Trimming shortened V by 2 bases and J by 0 bases, and 8 bases separated the two germline ends. Germline loops: CDR1 SGHVS, CDR2 FQNEAQ. The DNA of the CDR3 is TGTGCCAGCAGCTTATCAGGGATTAGCAATCAGCCCCAGCATTTT. Translating gives CASSLSGISNQPQHF.

The chain links TRBV7-6 to TRBJ2-7; TRBD1 matches at 9 bases. V gave up 5 bases and J gave up 7 bases; unmatched junction bases: 12. Per germline, CDR1 SGHVS and CDR2 FNYEAQ. CDR3 size: 15 residues. CDR3 DNA sequence: TGTGCCAGCAGCCGCTTAAACAGGGGGCTGGGTGAGCAGTACTTC. Translated: CASSRLNRGLGEQYF.

V usage is TRBV19 and J usage is TRBJ1-2; D is possibly TRBD1 (6 bases). CDR3 length: 15 amino acids. Trimming removed 8 bases at V and 3 bases at J, with 19 bases between. Germline CDR1 reads LNHDA; CDR2 reads SQIVND (reference sequence). CDR3: CASDFSGTNDYGYTF. For the CDR3, the DNA is TGTGCCAGTGACTTTTCCGGGACAAACGACTATGGCTACACCTTC.

This clone showed up just once. V is TRBV5-1 and J is TRBJ2-2; the match to TRBD1 covers 8 bases. The V gene's germline CDR1 is SGHRS and CDR2 YFSETQ. The CDR3 sequence is 17 residues long. V dropped 4 bases and J dropped 1; count of bases not matched to a gene: 9. Here the CDR3 reads CASSKTTGQENTGELFF. The CDR3 DNA sequence: TGCGCCAGCAGCAAAACTACGGGACAGGAGAACACCGGGGAGCTGTTTTTT.

V is TRBV29-1 and J is TRBJ2-3; 8 bases are shared with TRBD2. In germline, CDR1 is SQVTM, CDR2 ANQGSEA. The CDR3 contains 14 residues. Unmatched junction bases numbered 3, after V lost 4 bases and J lost 0 bases. The CDR3 region is CSVVSGGSTDTQYF. CDR3 bases: TGCAGCGTTGTAAGCGGGGGAAGCACAGATACGCAGTATTTT.

The chain combines TRBV7-9 with TRBJ2-5; D not certain. Per the germline V gene, CDR1 is SEHNR and CDR2 is FQNEAQ (reference sequence). V gave up 1 base and J gave up 2 bases, with 8 bases separating them. The CDR3 contains 14 residues. CDR3 residues: CASSLGDIQETQYF. The CDR3, as DNA: TGTGCCAGCAGCTTAGGAGACATACAAGAGACCCAGTACTTC.

This clone was seen more than once but under ten times. The rearrangement links TRBV28 to TRBJ1-2; 8 positions agree with TRBD1. This CDR3 has 14 residues. V lost 5 bases to trimming and J lost 7 bases; unmatched junction nucleotides: 9. CDR1 is MDHEN and CDR2 is SYDVKM in the germline V gene. The CDR3 DNA reads TGTGCCAGCAGTCCGGGACAGGTTCCCTCTGGCTACACCTTC. This gives the protein CASSPGQVPSGYTF.